This T cell receptor beta chain derives from a study of blood T cell repertoires in COVID-19. Study context: In each case, the material was cDNA or gDNA derived from T cells, B-cell-depleted T cells, or PBMCs.

This table comes from immunoSEQ multiplex PCR, and its TCRdb copy is limited to in-frame clones, with some not included. The sample lists roughly 130,000 clones; around four fifths were seen once. From germline, CDR1 is MDHEN and CDR2 SYDVKM. Trimming removed 6 bases from V and 8 bases from J, with 20 bases in between. CDR3 size: 15 residues. The V call is TRBV28, the J call TRBJ1-5; the D is unclear. The clonotype comes from a man aged 60 to 69 with active or convalescent COVID-19. Sequencing was performed on peripheral blood. CDR3 loop: CASSPLGGPNEPQHF. Written as DNA, the CDR3 is TGTGCCAGCAGCCCCCTGGGAGGCCCAAATGAGCCCCAGCATTTT.